Below, 2 T cell receptor beta chains from the same sample are listed, as sequenced in a study of blood T cells in healthy people across ages. The use of a sample-barcoded 5' primer and a J-beta primer mix characterized a second PCR of roughly 6 to 12 cycles. TCRdb called the 5' RACE reads again in MiXCR, with one record for every CDR3 protein. The data show some 890,000 distinct CDR3 sequences, 25% to 30% seen once. This sample was also put to use in a study of T cells of mothers and their children.

Sequenced sample: blood. The source of these receptors is a woman aged 40 to 50 in good health.

This clonotype was counted only a few times. The rearrangement uses TRBV9 and TRBJ2-1, with 10 nucleotides matching TRBD2. Germline assignment: CDR1 SGDLS and CDR2 YYNGEE. With V trimmed by 2 bases and J by 3 bases, 2 bases remained unmatched. This CDR3 region has 15 residues. CDR3 nucleotides: TGTGCCAGCAGCGTCTCTAGCGGGGGCTACAATGAGCAGTTCTTC. Residues: CASSVSSGGYNEQFF.

This clonotype was detected only a few times. V gene TRBV4-1 combines with J gene TRBJ1-5; TRBD1 aligns across 8 bases. Trimming took 1 base from V and 3 from J; bases not matched to a gene: 11. The CDR3 length is 18 residues. Germline CDR1 and CDR2: MGHRA and YSYEKL. This CDR3 is CASSQARTGRGHNQPQHF. As DNA, the CDR3 is TGCGCCAGCAGCCAAGCCCGGACAGGGAGAGGGCACAATCAGCCCCAGCATTTT.